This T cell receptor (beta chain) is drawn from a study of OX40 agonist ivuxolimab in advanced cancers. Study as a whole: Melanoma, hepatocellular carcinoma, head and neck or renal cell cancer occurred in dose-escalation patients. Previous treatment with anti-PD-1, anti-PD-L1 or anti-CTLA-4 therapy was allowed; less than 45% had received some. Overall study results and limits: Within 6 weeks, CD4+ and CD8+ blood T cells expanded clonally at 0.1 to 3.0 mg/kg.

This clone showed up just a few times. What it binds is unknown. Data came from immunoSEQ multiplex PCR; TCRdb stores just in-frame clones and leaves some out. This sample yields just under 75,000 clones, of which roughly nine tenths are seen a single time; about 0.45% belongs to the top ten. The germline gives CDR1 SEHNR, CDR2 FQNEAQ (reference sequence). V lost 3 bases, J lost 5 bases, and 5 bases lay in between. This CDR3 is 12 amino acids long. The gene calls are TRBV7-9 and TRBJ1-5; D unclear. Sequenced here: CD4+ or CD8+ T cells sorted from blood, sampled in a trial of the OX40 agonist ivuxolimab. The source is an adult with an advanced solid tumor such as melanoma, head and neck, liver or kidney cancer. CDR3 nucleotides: TGTGCCAGCAGCTTTACGGATCAGCCCCAGCATTTT. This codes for CASSFTDQPQHF.